The source of this T cell receptor beta chain is a study of regulatory T cells in long-lasting Graves disease. The time point: newly diagnosed GD, antithyroid drugs for less than 3 months. PBMC RNA was the source of the TCR library. This clonotype was counted many times. This CDR3 comprises 14 residues. CDR1 is DFQATT and CDR2 is SNEGSKA in the germline V gene (reference sequence). Trimming removed 3 bases from V and 3 bases from J; junction bases left unmatched: 2. Arm-PCR of CDR3 regions and iRepertoire HTBI primers were used to build TCR beta libraries. MiXCR, applied by TCRdb to the multiplex PCR reads, yields one record per CDR3 protein. The sample includes approximately 440,000 distinct CDR3 sequences, 16% of them seen just once. The same sample was also studied in work on T cells in Graves' hyperthyroidism and ophthalmopathy. That work adds: Expanded thyroid clonotypes (above 0.001) were mostly also found in blood.

The genes are TRBV20-1 and TRBJ2-7, with 13 bases matching TRBD2. The specimen was peripheral blood mononuclear cells (PBMCs), collected at new diagnosis, from a patient treated with antithyroid drugs. The origin of this receptor is a man aged 35-49 years with Graves disease. The CDR3 region is CSARGLAGFYEQYF. CDR3 DNA sequence: TGCAGTGCTAGGGGACTAGCGGGATTCTACGAGCAGTACTTC.